This TCR beta chain stems from a study of beta chain features in type 1 diabetes. Study-wide results and limits: Whether HLA type influences TCRB rearrangement remained unresolved here. Within each of all four CD4+ subsets, Type 1 diabetes patients had TCRB CDR3s that were moderately but significantly shorter.

Reverse transcription of all isolated RNA meant that expressed TCRB transcripts were sequenced. Profiled with immunoSEQ multiplex PCR; TCRdb holds only in-frame clones, not every one. The table lists about 360,000 clones, approximately 12% of them singletons. Germline V gene lookup returns CDR1 SGHNT and CDR2 YYREEE (reference sequence). This CDR3 is 15 amino acids long. V lost 4 bases to trimming and J lost 4 bases; unmatched junction nucleotides: 9. In regard to this clone: Its antigen is not known.

Staining for CD45RO/CCR7/CD25/CD127/CD95/CD27 allowed sorting of CD4+ naive, central memory, regulatory and stem cell-like memory cells. The origin of this receptor is a woman under 30 with type 1 diabetes. Sequencing used naive CD4+ T cells from blood. V and J are TRBV5-4 and TRBJ2-7, with 9 bases matching TRBD2. This chain's CDR3 is CASSQDGLAGYEQYF. In DNA, the CDR3 is TGTGCCAGCAGCCAAGATGGCCTAGCGGGATACGAGCAGTACTTC.